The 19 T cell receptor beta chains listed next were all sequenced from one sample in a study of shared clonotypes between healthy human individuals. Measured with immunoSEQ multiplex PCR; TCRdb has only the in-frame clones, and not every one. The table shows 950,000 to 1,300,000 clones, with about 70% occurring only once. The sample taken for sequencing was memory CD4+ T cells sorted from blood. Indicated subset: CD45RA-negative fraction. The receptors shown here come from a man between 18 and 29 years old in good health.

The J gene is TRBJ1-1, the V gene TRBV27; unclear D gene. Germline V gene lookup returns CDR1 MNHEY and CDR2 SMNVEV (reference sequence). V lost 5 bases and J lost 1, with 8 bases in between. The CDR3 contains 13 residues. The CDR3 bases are TGTGCCAGCAGTCCAAAGAAGAACACTGAAGCTTTCTTT. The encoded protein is CASSPKKNTEAFF.

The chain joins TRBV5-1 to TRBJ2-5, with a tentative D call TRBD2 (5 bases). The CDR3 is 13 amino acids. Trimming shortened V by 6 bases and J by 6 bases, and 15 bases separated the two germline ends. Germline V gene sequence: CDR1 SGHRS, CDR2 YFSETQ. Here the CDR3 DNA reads TGCGCCAGCAATGAGAGCGGCGGAAAGACCCAGTACTTC. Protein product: CASNESGGKTQYF.

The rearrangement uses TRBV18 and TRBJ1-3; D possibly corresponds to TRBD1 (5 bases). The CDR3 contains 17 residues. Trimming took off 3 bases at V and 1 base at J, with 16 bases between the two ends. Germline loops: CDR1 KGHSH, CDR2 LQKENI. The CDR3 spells CASSPYFQGWSGNTIYF. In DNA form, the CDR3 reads TGTGCCAGCTCACCTTATTTCCAGGGATGGTCTGGAAACACCATATATTTT.

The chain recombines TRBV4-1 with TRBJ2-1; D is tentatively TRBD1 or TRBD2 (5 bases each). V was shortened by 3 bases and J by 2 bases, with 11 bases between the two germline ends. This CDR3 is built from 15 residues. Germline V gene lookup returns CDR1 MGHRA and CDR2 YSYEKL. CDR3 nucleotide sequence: TGCGCCAGCAGCCAGCTGGGGACGACCTACAATGAGCAGTTCTTC. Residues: CASSQLGTTYNEQFF.

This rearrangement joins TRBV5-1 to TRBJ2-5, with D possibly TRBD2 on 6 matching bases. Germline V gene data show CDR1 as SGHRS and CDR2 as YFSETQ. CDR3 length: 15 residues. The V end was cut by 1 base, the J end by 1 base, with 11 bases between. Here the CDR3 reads CASSLSEGRQETQYF. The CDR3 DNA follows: TGCGCCAGCAGCTTGTCGGAGGGCCGCCAAGAGACCCAGTACTTC.

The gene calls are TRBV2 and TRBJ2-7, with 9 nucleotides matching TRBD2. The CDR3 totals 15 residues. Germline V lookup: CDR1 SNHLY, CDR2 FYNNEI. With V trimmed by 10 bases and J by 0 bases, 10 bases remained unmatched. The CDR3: CATSRLADFSYEQYF. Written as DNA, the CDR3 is TGTGCCACCTCCCGACTAGCGGATTTCTCCTACGAGCAGTACTTC. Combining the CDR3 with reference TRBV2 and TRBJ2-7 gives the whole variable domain EPEVTQTPSHQVTQMGQEVILRCVPISNHLYFYWYRQILGQKVEFLVSFYNNEISEKSEIFDDQFSVERPDGSNFTLKIRSTKLEDSAMYFCATSRLADFSYEQYFGPGTRLTVT.

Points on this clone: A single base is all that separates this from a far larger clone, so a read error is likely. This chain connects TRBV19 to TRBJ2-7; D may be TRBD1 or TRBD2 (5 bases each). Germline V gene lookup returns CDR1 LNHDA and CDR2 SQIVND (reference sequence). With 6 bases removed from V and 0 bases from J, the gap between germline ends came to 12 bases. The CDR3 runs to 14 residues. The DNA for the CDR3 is TGTGCCAGTAGCCGGGACCCCAGCTCCTACGAGCAGTACTTC. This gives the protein CASSRDPSSYEQYF.

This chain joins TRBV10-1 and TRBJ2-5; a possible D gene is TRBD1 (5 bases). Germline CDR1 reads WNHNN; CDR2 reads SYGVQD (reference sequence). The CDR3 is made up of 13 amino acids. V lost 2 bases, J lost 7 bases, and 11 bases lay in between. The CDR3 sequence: CASSESQGRTQYF. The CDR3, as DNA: TGCGCCAGCAGTGAGAGTCAGGGAAGGACCCAGTACTTC.

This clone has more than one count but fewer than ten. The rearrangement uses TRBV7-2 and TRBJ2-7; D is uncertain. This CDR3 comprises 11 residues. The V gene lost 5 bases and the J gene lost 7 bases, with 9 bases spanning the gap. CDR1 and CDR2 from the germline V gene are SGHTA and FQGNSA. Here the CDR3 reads CASSRLWEQYF. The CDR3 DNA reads TGTGCCAGCAGCCGACTCTGGGAGCAGTACTTC.

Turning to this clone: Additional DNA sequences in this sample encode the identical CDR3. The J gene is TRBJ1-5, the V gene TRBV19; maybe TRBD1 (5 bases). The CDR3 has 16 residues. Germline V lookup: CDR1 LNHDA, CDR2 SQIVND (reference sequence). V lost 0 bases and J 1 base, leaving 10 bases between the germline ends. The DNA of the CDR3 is TGTGCCAGTAGTATAGACCGGGGACGAAGCAATCAGCCCCAGCATTTT. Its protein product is CASSIDRGRSNQPQHF. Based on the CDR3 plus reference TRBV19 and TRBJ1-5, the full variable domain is DGGITQSPKYLFRKEGQNVTLSCEQNLNHDAMYWYRQDPGQGLRLIYYSQIVNDFQKGDIAEGYSVSREKKESFPLTVTSAQKNPTAFYLCASSIDRGRSNQPQHFGDGTRLSIL.

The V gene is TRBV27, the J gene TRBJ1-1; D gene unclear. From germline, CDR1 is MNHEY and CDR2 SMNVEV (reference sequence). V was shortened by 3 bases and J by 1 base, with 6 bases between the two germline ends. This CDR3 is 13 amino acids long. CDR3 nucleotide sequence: TGTGCCAGCAGTTTTCGACGGAACACTGAAGCTTTCTTT. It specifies CASSFRRNTEAFF.

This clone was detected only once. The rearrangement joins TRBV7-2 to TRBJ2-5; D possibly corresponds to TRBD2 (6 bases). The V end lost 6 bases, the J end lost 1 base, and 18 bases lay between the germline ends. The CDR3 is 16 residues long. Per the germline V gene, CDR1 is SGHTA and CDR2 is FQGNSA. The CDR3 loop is CASRRRGGGAQETQYF. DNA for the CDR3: TGTGCCAGCAGGCGGCGGGGTGGCGGGGCCCAAGAGACCCAGTACTTC.

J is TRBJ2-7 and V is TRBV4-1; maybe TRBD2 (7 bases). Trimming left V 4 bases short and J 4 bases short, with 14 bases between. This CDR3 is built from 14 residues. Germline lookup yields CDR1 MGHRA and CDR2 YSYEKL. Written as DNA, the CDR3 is TGCGCCAGCAGCCTAATAGGGGGGGCTTACGAGCAGTACTTC. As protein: CASSLIGGAYEQYF.

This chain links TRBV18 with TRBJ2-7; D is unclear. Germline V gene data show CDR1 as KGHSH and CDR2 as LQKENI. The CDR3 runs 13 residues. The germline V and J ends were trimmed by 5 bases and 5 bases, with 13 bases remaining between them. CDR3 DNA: TGTGCCAGCTCAGACCAAAACCCCCACGAGCAGTACTTC. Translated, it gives CASSDQNPHEQYF.

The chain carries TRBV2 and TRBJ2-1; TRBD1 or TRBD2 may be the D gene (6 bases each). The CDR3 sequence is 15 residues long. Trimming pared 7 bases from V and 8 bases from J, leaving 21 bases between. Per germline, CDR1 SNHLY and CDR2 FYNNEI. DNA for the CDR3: TGTGCCAGCACCAGACAAGGGGGGAGGTCGGATGAGCAGTTCTTC. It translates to CASTRQGGRSDEQFF. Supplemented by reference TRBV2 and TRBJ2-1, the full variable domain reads EPEVTQTPSHQVTQMGQEVILRCVPISNHLYFYWYRQILGQKVEFLVSFYNNEISEKSEIFDDQFSVERPDGSNFTLKIRSTKLEDSAMYFCASTRQGGRSDEQFFGPGTRLTVL.

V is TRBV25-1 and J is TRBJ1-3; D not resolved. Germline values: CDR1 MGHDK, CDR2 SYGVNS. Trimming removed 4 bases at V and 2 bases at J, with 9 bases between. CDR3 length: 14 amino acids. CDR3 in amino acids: CASSGTATGNTIYF. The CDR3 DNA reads TGTGCCAGCAGTGGGACCGCAACTGGAAACACCATATATTTT.

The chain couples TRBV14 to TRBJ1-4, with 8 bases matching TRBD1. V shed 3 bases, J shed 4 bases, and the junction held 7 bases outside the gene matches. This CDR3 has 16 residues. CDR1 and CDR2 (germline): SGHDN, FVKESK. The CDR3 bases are TGTGCCAGCAGCCAGGTCCAGGGGGCTAGTAATGAAAAACTGTTTTTT. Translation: CASSQVQGASNEKLFF. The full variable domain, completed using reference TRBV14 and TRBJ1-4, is EAGVTQFPSHSVIEKGQTVTLRCDPISGHDNLYWYRRVMGKEIKFLLHFVKESKQDESGMPNNRFLAERTGGTYSTLKVQPAELEDSGVYFCASSQVQGASNEKLFFGSGTQLSVL.

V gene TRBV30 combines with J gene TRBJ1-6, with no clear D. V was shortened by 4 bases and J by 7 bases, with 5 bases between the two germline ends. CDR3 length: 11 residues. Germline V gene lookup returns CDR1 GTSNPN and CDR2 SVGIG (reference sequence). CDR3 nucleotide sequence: TGTGCCTGGAACGGGAATTCACCCCTCCACTTT. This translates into CAWNGNSPLHF. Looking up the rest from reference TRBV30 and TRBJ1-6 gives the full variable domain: SQTIHQWPATLVQPVGSPLSLECTVEGTSNPNLYWYRQAAGRGLQLLFYSVGIGQISSEVPQNLSASRPQDRQFILSSKKLLLSDSGFYLCAWNGNSPLHFGNGTRLTVT.

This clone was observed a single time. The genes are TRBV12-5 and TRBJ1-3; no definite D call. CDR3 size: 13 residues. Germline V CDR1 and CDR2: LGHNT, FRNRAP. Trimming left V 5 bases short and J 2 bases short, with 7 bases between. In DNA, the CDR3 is TGTGCTAGTGGTCCAGATGCTGGAAACACCATATATTTT. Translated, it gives CASGPDAGNTIYF.